What follows are 5 T cell receptor beta chains derived from one specimen sequenced in a study of blood T cell repertoires in COVID-19. The table came from immunoSEQ multiplex PCR; TCRdb's copy has only in-frame clones and leaves some out. The sample gives about 130,000 clones, over 70% of which show up once; 44% is in the top ten. Sequenced material: peripheral blood. The receptors stem from a human donor in a cohort sampled during active COVID-19.

This clone was picked up one time. The chain combines TRBV3-1 (or the pseudogene TRBV3-2) with TRBJ1-2, with D possibly matching TRBD1 (5 bases). V lost 0 bases to trimming and J lost 8 bases, with 7 bases between them. Looked up from germline, CDR1 is LGHDT and CDR2 is YNNKEL (reference sequence). This CDR3 contains 12 residues. The CDR3: CASSQDRGGYTF. The CDR3 DNA reads TGTGCCAGCAGCCAAGATCGGGGGGGCTACACCTTC.

This chain links TRBV7-2 with TRBJ2-7; 7 nucleotides align to TRBD1. Germline loops: CDR1 SGHTA, CDR2 FQGNSA. There are 15 residues in the CDR3. J gave up 7 bases and V 1 base, and 10 bases lay outside the gene matches. The CDR3 region is CASSLEWTGTTEQYF. CDR3 nucleotide sequence: TGTGCCAGCAGCTTAGAATGGACAGGTACTACGGAGCAGTACTTC.

The chain carries TRBV7-2 and TRBJ2-1, with TRBD2 matching over 12 bases. Germline CDR1 reads SGHTA; CDR2 reads FQGNSA. The CDR3 runs 15 residues. V trimming: 6 bases; J trimming: 7 bases; junction bases outside the gene matches: 7. This CDR3 reads CASSRLAGVDNEQFF. The CDR3 DNA reads TGTGCCAGCAGTAGACTAGCGGGAGTGGATAATGAGCAGTTCTTC.

This clone showed up just once. The V call is TRBV10-3, the J call TRBJ2-4; D is possibly TRBD2 (5 bases). V was pared by 3 bases and J by 1 base, with 13 bases between. CDR1 is ENHRY, CDR2 SYGVKD, per germline. There are 16 residues in the CDR3. CDR3 in DNA: TGTGCCATCAGTGATGGTGGGTCGGGGGCCAAAAACATTCAGTACTTC. The encoded protein is CAISDGGSGAKNIQYF.

The chain combines TRBV19 with TRBJ2-1; 10 bases map to TRBD2. The CDR3 length is 15 residues. The trim removed 4 bases at V and 7 bases at J, leaving 7 bases unmatched. CDR1 is LNHDA and CDR2 is SQIVND in the germline V gene (reference sequence). This CDR3 reads CASSTQAGGLNEQFF. CDR3 nucleotide sequence: TGTGCCAGTAGTACCCAAGCGGGGGGGCTGAATGAGCAGTTCTTC. The full variable domain, in which reference TRBV19 and TRBJ2-1 provide the parts outside the CDR3, is DGGITQSPKYLFRKEGQNVTLSCEQNLNHDAMYWYRQDPGQGLRLIYYSQIVNDFQKGDIAEGYSVSREKKESFPLTVTSAQKNPTAFYLCASSTQAGGLNEQFFGPGTRLTVL.